These 11 T cell receptor beta chains were all obtained from the same sample, sequenced in a study of T-cell memory formation after mild COVID-19. Each CDR3 protein gets one entry after TCRdb re-called the 5' RACE reads with MiXCR. There are 350,000 to 500,000 distinct CDR3 sequences in the sample; around 18% occur only once, and roughly 8.4% lies in the top ten. The sequencing input was PBMCs or a T cell subset sorted from them (not recorded which). The origin of the receptors is an adult woman who had mild COVID-19 (a few samples of this study predate the infection). Cell type and time point are not known.

The chain joins TRBV6-5 to TRBJ2-7; maybe TRBD2 (6 bases). Germline V CDR1 and CDR2: MNHEY, SVGAGI. Trimming shortened V by 2 bases and J by 4 bases, and 12 bases separated the two germline ends. CDR3 length equals 14 residues. The CDR3 loop is CASSYLGDSYEQYF. CDR3 nucleotides: TGTGCCAGCAGTTACCTCGGGGACTCTTACGAGCAGTACTTC.

The CDR3 region has the DNA TGTGCCAGCAGCTTAGAAGGGCCGAGGCCTGAAGCTTTCTTT. It is translated as CASSLEGPRPEAFF. The V and J genes are TRBV7-9 and TRBJ1-1, with D hard to call. CDR1 is SEHNR and CDR2 is FQNEAQ in the germline V gene (reference sequence). Trimming left V 1 base short and J 6 bases short, with 12 bases between. The CDR3 runs 14 residues.

This clonotype showed up many times. The J gene is TRBJ1-2, the V gene TRBV20-1; D is unclear. The CDR3 has 13 amino acids. V gave up 5 bases and J gave up 3 bases, with 13 bases separating them. CDR1 is DFQATT, CDR2 SNEGSKA, per germline (reference sequence). CDR3 sequence reads: CSALDGWDYGYTF. CDR3 sequence (DNA): TGCAGTGCTCTGGACGGGTGGGACTATGGCTACACCTTC.

The chain has TRBV12-3 or TRBV12-4 and TRBJ1-6, with D maybe TRBD1 (6 bases). The CDR3 spans 16 residues. V lost 8 bases and J 10 bases, leaving 24 bases between the germline ends. CDR3 residues: CASSRGGPSLGSPLHF. DNA of the CDR3: TGTGCCAGCTCAAGGGGGGGGCCCTCTCTCGGCTCACCCCTCCACTTT.

Only a few counts were recorded for this clonotype. The chain links TRBV21-1 to TRBJ2-4; the table's D call of TRBD1 was not tested on the DNA. TRBV21-1 counts as a pseudogene. There are 16 residues in the CDR3. This CDR3 is CASRHLTGLAKNIQYF. CDR3 DNA: TGTGCCAGCCGCCACCTGACAGGTTTAGCCAAAAACATTCAGTACTTC.

The V and J genes are TRBV12-3 or TRBV12-4 and TRBJ2-6, with D uncertain. The CDR3 contains 15 residues. The V gene lost 3 bases and the J gene lost 1 base, with 7 bases spanning the gap. CDR3 coding DNA: TGTGCCAGCAGTTTCATTGCTTCTGGGGCCAACGTCCTGACTTTC. It encodes CASSFIASGANVLTF.

The chain links TRBV18 to TRBJ2-3; 9 bases match TRBD2. Germline trimming cut 1 base from V and 2 bases from J; bases unmatched to any gene: 4. The CDR3 has 16 amino acids. Germline V gene sequence: CDR1 KGHSH, CDR2 LQKENI. The chain's CDR3 is CASSPLAGDPTDTQYF. As DNA, the CDR3 is TGTGCCAGCTCACCACTAGCGGGAGATCCCACAGATACGCAGTATTTT.

The genes are TRBV29-1 and TRBJ2-3, with a tentative D call TRBD2 (7 bases). With 2 bases removed from V and 2 bases from J, the gap between germline ends came to 17 bases. The CDR3 loop spans 16 amino acids. Germline V CDR1 and CDR2: SQVTM, ANQGSEA. Written as DNA, the CDR3 is TGCAGCGTTGAATATGGGGGAGGGGGGTTCACAGATACGCAGTATTTT. The encoded protein is CSVEYGGGGFTDTQYF.

The rearrangement joins TRBV30 to TRBJ2-1; D ambiguous. The germline CDR1 and CDR2 sequences are GTSNPN and SVGIG (reference sequence). Trimming shortened V by 3 bases and J by 10 bases, and 13 bases separated the two germline ends. The CDR3 covers 12 residues. This chain's CDR3 is CAWRLRAPEQFF. For the CDR3, the DNA is TGTGCCTGGAGGCTTCGGGCTCCAGAGCAGTTCTTC.

The CDR3: CASSLRAGAIYNEQFF. The CDR3 nucleotides are TGCGCCAGCAGCTTGCGAGCGGGGGCCATCTACAATGAGCAGTTCTTC. V is TRBV5-1 and J is TRBJ2-1; TRBD2 aligns across 8 bases. Germline assignment: CDR1 SGHRS and CDR2 YFSETQ. V lost 1 base to trimming and J lost 3 bases; unmatched junction nucleotides: 6. The CDR3 is 16 amino acids.

Many counts were recorded for this clonotype. V and J are TRBV7-9 and TRBJ2-7, with D possibly being TRBD2 (6 bases). Trimming took off 4 bases at V and 2 bases at J, with 18 bases between the two ends. The CDR3 extends over 16 amino acids. Per germline, CDR1 SEHNR and CDR2 FQNEAQ (reference sequence). The CDR3 is CASSSAPGLSAYEQYF. CDR3 DNA sequence: TGTGCCAGCAGCTCCGCTCCGGGACTTTCTGCCTACGAGCAGTACTTC.